Each of the 17 T cell receptor beta chains below was sequenced from the same sample in a study of T cell responses to AZD1222 COVID-19 vaccine (dated by TCRdb to the early 2020s). This specimen's time point label, interpreted: about 28 days (+/-7) after the second vaccine dose. Libraries were made using the immunoSEQ multiplex PCR assay. In TCRdb, the immuneACCESS table is reduced to in-frame sequences with V and J assigned. These tables do not hold every clone; where another copy was compared, an unresolved V gene accounts for under half, and the others remain unexplained. For this sample the table gives roughly 120,000 clones, of which 88% were detected only once. The ten largest make up about 3.3% of the sample. The input for sequencing was peripheral blood, taken 28 days after the second AZD1222 dose. Receptor source: an adult who received the AZD1222 COVID-19 vaccine.

The genes are TRBV30 and TRBJ2-1, with TRBD2 matching 12 bases. This CDR3 has 15 amino acids. The V gene's germline CDR1 is GTSNPN and CDR2 SVGIG (reference sequence). V was pared by 7 bases and J by 4 bases, with 8 bases of the junction left unmatched. For the CDR3, the DNA is TGTGCCTTTACAACCGGACTAGCGGGATACAATGAGCAGTTCTTC. Translating gives CAFTTGLAGYNEQFF. The complete variable domain, with remaining parts taken from reference TRBV30 and TRBJ2-1, reads SQTIHQWPATLVQPVGSPLSLECTVEGTSNPNLYWYRQAAGRGLQLLFYSVGIGQISSEVPQNLSASRPQDRQFILSSKKLLLSDSGFYLCAFTTGLAGYNEQFFGPGTRLTVL.

This clone has just a few counts. The genes are TRBV14 and TRBJ1-1; 9 nucleotides align to TRBD1. Trimming at V came to 4 bases and at J to 5 bases, leaving 11 bases not matched to a gene. Per the germline V gene, CDR1 is SGHDN and CDR2 is FVKESK. The CDR3 sequence is 16 residues long. The CDR3 DNA reads as TGTGCCAGCAGCCCGCGGGGAGGGACAGGGCGGACTGAAGCTTTCTTT. It yields the protein CASSPRGGTGRTEAFF.

The table lists this clone with a count of one. The chain has TRBV12-3 or TRBV12-4 and TRBJ1-2; the D is unclear. Trimming stripped 3 bases from V and 3 bases from J, with 8 bases between. This CDR3 spans 13 amino acids. The CDR3 sequence: CASSLEAYYGYTF. The CDR3 DNA is TGTGCCAGCAGTTTGGAGGCCTACTATGGCTACACCTTC.

This clone was picked up many times. The sample contains more than one DNA sequence encoding this CDR3. Here the CDR3 reads CASSLYRNTEAFF. The CDR3, as DNA: TGTGCCAGCAGTTTATACAGGAACACTGAAGCTTTCTTT. The chain recombines TRBV28 with TRBJ1-1; D unresolved. The germline V gene encodes CDR1 MDHEN and CDR2 SYDVKM. V was clipped by 1 base and J by 1 base, with 4 bases between them. CDR3 length equals 13 residues.

The J gene is TRBJ1-2, the V gene TRBV28; no reliable D call. V lost 1 base, J lost 2 bases, and 11 bases lay in between. Germline values: CDR1 MDHEN, CDR2 SYDVKM. The CDR3 consists of 15 residues. CDR3 DNA: TGTGCCAGCAGTTTATACCGGTCGAGGAACTATGGCTACACCTTC. Its translation: CASSLYRSRNYGYTF.

This clone showed up just a few times. This specimen includes other DNA sequences encoding the same CDR3. The chain joins TRBV19 to TRBJ1-5; 7 bases agree with TRBD1. With V trimmed by 7 bases and J by 6 bases, 9 bases remained unmatched. Germline CDR1 reads LNHDA; CDR2 reads SQIVND (reference sequence). The CDR3 consists of 14 residues. CDR3 in DNA: TGTGCCAGTAATGAGGGGGCGGGGGGTCAGCCCCAGCATTTT. Amino acid sequence: CASNEGAGGQPQHF.

The V call is TRBV7-2, the J call TRBJ1-5; D not resolved. CDR3 length: 12 amino acids. V was trimmed by 7 bases and J by 4 bases, leaving 8 bases between them. Germline V gives CDR1 SGHTA, CDR2 FQGNSA. The CDR3 reads CASTDPNQPQHF. The CDR3 nucleotides are TGTGCCAGCACCGACCCTAATCAGCCCCAGCATTTT.

CDR3 DNA: TGTGCCAGTAGTATGCAGAGCGGCATGAACACTGAAGCTTTCTTT. Translation: CASSMQSGMNTEAFF. The chain carries TRBV19 and TRBJ1-1; no clear D gene. Germline loops: CDR1 LNHDA, CDR2 SQIVND (reference sequence). With 3 bases removed from V and 0 bases from J, the gap between germline ends came to 11 bases. The CDR3 extends over 15 amino acids. Looking up the rest from reference TRBV19 and TRBJ1-1 gives the full variable domain: DGGITQSPKYLFRKEGQNVTLSCEQNLNHDAMYWYRQDPGQGLRLIYYSQIVNDFQKGDIAEGYSVSREKKESFPLTVTSAQKNPTAFYLCASSMQSGMNTEAFFGQGTRLTVV.

This chain links TRBV5-1 with TRBJ2-1, with 9 bases lining up with TRBD1. Germline CDR1 SGHRS, CDR2 YFSETQ. This CDR3 has 15 amino acids. The V and J ends lost 2 bases and 4 bases, in that order; junction bases with no gene match: 4. The CDR3, as DNA: TGCGCCAGCAGCTTTTCGGGACAGGGATACAATGAGCAGTTCTTC. This gives the protein CASSFSGQGYNEQFF.

The J gene is TRBJ1-1, the V gene TRBV7-3; perhaps TRBD1 as D (5 bases). The CDR3 has 17 amino acids. Germline CDR1 SGHTA, CDR2 FQGTGA. Trimming removed 5 bases at V and 0 bases at J, with 19 bases between. The CDR3 loop reads CASSPHLGHGMNTEAFF. CDR3 nucleotides: TGTGCCAGCAGCCCCCACCTCGGACATGGTATGAACACTGAAGCTTTCTTT.

V and J are TRBV7-3 and TRBJ1-1; possibly TRBD1 for D (5 bases). CDR1 SGHTA and CDR2 FQGTGA come from the germline V gene. The CDR3 contains 16 residues. Trimming cost V 5 bases and J 3 bases, with 19 bases left between them. The CDR3 DNA follows: TGTGCCAGCAGCCCCGGGTCGGGGGTTCGAGACACTGAAGCTTTCTTT. Translation gives CASSPGSGVRDTEAFF.

The J gene is TRBJ2-2, the V gene TRBV15, with D perhaps given as TRBD1 or TRBD2 (5 bases each). This CDR3 is 17 amino acids long. Trimming took 5 bases from V and 8 from J, leaving 24 bases between them. Looked up from germline, CDR1 is LNHNV and CDR2 is YYDKDF (reference sequence). The CDR3 loop reads CATSRPGATLRGGELFF. The DNA for the CDR3 is TGTGCCACCAGCCGTCCCGGGGCCACCCTGCGAGGGGGGGAGCTGTTTTTT.

This chain connects TRBV12-5 to TRBJ2-3; D is perhaps TRBD2 (5 bases). Trimming shortened V by 7 bases and J by 5 bases, and 10 bases separated the two germline ends. There are 12 residues in the CDR3. The V gene's germline CDR1 is LGHNT and CDR2 FRNRAP. CDR3 nucleotide sequence: TGTGCTAGTGCCCCTGAGGGAGATACGCAGTATTTT. Its protein product is CASAPEGDTQYF.

V and J are TRBV19 and TRBJ1-5; D is ambiguous. The CDR3 has 15 residues. V lost 3 bases, J lost 11 bases, and 20 bases lay in between. Germline lookup yields CDR1 LNHDA and CDR2 SQIVND (reference sequence). In DNA, the CDR3 is TGTGCCAGTAGTATCCCGACGAAGGAGGGTTCGGCCCAGCATTTT. It translates to CASSIPTKEGSAQHF. Complete variable domain (other parts from reference TRBV19 and TRBJ1-5): DGGITQSPKYLFRKEGQNVTLSCEQNLNHDAMYWYRQDPGQGLRLIYYSQIVNDFQKGDIAEGYSVSREKKESFPLTVTSAQKNPTAFYLCASSIPTKEGSAQHFGDGTRLSIL.

V gene TRBV19 combines with J gene TRBJ1-5; D call uncertain. Germline lookup yields CDR1 LNHDA and CDR2 SQIVND (reference sequence). The CDR3 consists of 15 residues. V lost 3 bases and J lost 6, with 15 bases in between. In nucleotides, the CDR3 is TGTGCCAGTAGTATGGTTAGGCAGGTTGTTCAGCCCCAGCATTTT. Its translation: CASSMVRQVVQPQHF.

This clone was seen only once. This chain connects TRBV18 to TRBJ1-4; D remains ambiguous. With 3 bases removed from V and 6 bases from J, the gap between germline ends came to 14 bases. CDR1 is KGHSH, CDR2 LQKENI, per germline. The CDR3 extends over 15 amino acids. The CDR3 loop reads CASSPLRRDDEKLFF. DNA of the CDR3: TGTGCCAGCTCACCCCTAAGGAGGGATGATGAAAAACTGTTTTTT.

J is TRBJ2-2 and V is TRBV9, with 8 bases aligning to TRBD1. Unmatched junction bases numbered 6, after V lost 4 bases and J lost 1 base. The CDR3 loop spans 16 amino acids. Germline V gene data show CDR1 as SGDLS and CDR2 as YYNGEE. CDR3 sequence (DNA): TGTGCCAGCAGCACCCGACAGGGGTGGAACACCGGGGAGCTGTTTTTT. This sequence encodes CASSTRQGWNTGELFF.